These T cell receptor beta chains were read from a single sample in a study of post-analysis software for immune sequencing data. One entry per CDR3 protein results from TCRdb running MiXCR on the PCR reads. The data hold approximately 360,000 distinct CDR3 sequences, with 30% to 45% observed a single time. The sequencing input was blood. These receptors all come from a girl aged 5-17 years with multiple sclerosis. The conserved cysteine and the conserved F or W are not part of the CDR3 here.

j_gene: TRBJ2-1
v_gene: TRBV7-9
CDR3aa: ASSPLAGIYNEQF

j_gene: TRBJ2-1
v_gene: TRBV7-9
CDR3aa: ASSAHLAGVQFDNEQF

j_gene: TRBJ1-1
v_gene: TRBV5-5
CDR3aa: ASSQGPLNTEAF

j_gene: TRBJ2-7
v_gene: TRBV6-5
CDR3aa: ASSYSHPDLGLPPPSEQY

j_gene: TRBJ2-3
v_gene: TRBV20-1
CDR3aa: SARDWGADTQY

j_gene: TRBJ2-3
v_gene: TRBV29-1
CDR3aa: SVERTSMGLTRDTQY

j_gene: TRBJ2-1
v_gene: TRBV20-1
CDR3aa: SAPGQTCNEQF

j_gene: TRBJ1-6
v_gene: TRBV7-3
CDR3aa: ASKREGSPLH

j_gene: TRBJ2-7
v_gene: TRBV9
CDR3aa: ASSPRPGTGRYEQY

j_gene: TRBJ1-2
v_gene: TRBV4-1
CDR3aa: ASSQVWGPNYGYT

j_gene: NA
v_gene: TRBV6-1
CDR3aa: ASRSDLYEQY

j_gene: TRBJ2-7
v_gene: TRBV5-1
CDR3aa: ASSLGPVSSYEQY

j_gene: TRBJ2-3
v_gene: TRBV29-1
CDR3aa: SVELAGIVSDTQY

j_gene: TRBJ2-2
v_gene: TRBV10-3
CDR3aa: AINEGVNGELF

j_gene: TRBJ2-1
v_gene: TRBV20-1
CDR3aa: SARLRTGTSGLYNEQF

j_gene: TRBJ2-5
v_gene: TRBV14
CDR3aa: ASSRGQTTYQETQY

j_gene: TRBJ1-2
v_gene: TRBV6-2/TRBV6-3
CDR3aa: ASTLPGHNTGYT

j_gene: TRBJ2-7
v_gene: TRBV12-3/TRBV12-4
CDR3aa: ASSFGQGFYEQY

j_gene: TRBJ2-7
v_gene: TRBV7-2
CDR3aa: ASSLGLTPPWDEQY

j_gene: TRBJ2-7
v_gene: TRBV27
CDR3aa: ASSLRFQGKRPYEQY

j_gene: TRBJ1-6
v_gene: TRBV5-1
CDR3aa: ASSNRVPGSPLH

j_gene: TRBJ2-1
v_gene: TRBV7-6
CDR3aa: ASSPSWQLGDEQF

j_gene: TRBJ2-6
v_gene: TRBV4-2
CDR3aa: ASSQDLFVSSGANVLT

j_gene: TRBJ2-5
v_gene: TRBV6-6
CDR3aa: ASRSRGERGQETQY

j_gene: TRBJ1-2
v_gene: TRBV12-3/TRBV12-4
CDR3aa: ASGENYGYT

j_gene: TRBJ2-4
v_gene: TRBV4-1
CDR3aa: ASSHPTGDAKNIQY

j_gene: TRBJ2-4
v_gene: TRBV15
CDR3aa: ATSRGTGAKNIQY

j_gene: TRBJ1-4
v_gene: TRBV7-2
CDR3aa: ASSLGLGWEKLF

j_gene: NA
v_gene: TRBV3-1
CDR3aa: ASSQVVLGETQY